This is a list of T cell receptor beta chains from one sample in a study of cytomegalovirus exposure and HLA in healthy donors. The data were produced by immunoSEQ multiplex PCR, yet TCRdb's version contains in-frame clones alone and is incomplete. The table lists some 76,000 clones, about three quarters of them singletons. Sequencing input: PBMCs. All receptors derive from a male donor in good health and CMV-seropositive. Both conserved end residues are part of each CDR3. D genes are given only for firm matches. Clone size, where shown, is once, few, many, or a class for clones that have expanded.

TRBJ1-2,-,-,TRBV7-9,CSSSLIDRSYGYTF,TGTTCTAGCAGCTTAATCGACAGGAGCTATGGCTACACCTTC
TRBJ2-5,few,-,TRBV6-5,CASSYSVAGGETQYF,TGTGCCAGCAGTTACTCGGTCGCGGGTGGAGAGACCCAGTACTTC
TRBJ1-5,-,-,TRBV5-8,CASSLNLGMKNNQPQHF,TGTGCCAGCAGCTTGAATCTAGGTATGAAGAACAATCAGCCCCAGCATTTT
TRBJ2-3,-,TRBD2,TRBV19,CASRGPRGRSTDTQYF,TGTGCCAGTAGAGGTCCCCGCGGGAGAAGCACAGATACGCAGTATTTT
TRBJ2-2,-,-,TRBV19,CASSFGILYANTGELFF,TGTGCCAGTAGTTTCGGGATCCTCTACGCGAACACCGGGGAGCTGTTTTTT
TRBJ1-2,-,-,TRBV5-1,CASSEEKGRRYGYTF,TGCGCCAGCAGTGAGGAGAAGGGGCGCAGATATGGCTACACCTTC
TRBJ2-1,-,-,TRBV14,CASSQDWRVSYNEQFF,TGTGCCAGCAGCCAAGATTGGAGGGTCTCCTACAATGAGCAGTTCTTC
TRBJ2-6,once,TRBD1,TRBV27,CASSLSGTGISQSGANVLTF,TGTGCCAGCAGTTTATCCGGGACAGGGATCTCTCAATCTGGGGCCAACGTCCTGACTTTC
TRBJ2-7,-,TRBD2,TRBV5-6,CASTRTSGRFYEQYF,TGTGCCAGCACCCGGACTAGCGGGAGGTTCTACGAGCAGTACTTC
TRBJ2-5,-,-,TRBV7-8,CASSLESGEETQYF,TGTGCCAGCAGCCTAGAGTCGGGGGAAGAGACCCAGTACTTC